The 2 T cell receptor beta chains below were found in one sample sequenced in a study of blood T cell repertoires in COVID-19. Profiled with immunoSEQ multiplex PCR; TCRdb holds only in-frame clones, not every one. Of tens of thousands of clones in the sample, 85% to 90% are singletons; the top ten hold about 14%. Sequenced material: peripheral blood. All receptors come from a man in his sixties or seventies with active or convalescent COVID-19.

The chain combines TRBV24-1 with TRBJ2-1; D gene uncertain. The CDR3 runs to 17 residues. V was shortened by 2 bases and J by 0 bases, with 13 bases between the two germline ends. The V gene's germline CDR1 is KGHDR and CDR2 SFDVKD. The CDR3 bases are TGTGCCACCAGTGATTCATCTGTAGATAGCTCCTACAATGAGCAGTTCTTC. Translation: CATSDSSVDSSYNEQFF.

This chain joins TRBV4-1 and TRBJ2-1; weak D call: TRBD2 (5 bases). Germline CDR1 is MGHRA and CDR2 is YSYEKL. Trimming removed 6 bases at V and 0 bases at J, with 12 bases between. This CDR3 spans 15 amino acids. CDR3 coding DNA: TGCGCCAGCAGTCAACTTACTAGCTCCTACAATGAGCAGTTCTTC. This gives the protein CASSQLTSSYNEQFF.